These 20 T cell receptor beta chains share one sample of origin, sequenced in a study of chemoradiotherapy in HPV16-positive cancers. The table came from immunoSEQ multiplex PCR; TCRdb's copy has only in-frame clones and leaves some out. The data show around 3,500 clones, with around 79% seen just once and around 15% held by the top ten. Sample collection occurred from a patient who underwent chemoradiotherapy. Receptors were obtained from a human donor with HPV-associated anogenital cancer.

This clone was observed a handful of times. The gene calls are TRBV7-2 and TRBJ2-1, with D uncertain. CDR1 is SGHTA and CDR2 is FQGNSA in the germline V gene. The ends were cut back, 5 bases at V and 4 bases at J, with 6 bases in the middle. This CDR3 has 12 amino acids. The CDR3 loop reads CASSTSYNEQFF. Here the CDR3 DNA reads TGTGCCAGCAGCACCAGTTACAATGAGCAGTTCTTC.

The chain has TRBV29-1 and TRBJ1-2; no clear D. Between the trimmed V and J ends, which lost 2 bases and 0 bases, there was a span of 7 bases. The CDR3 extends over 13 amino acids. The germline V gene encodes CDR1 SQVTM and CDR2 ANQGSEA. The CDR3 DNA reads as TGCAGCGTTGAAAAGGGAGCTAACTATGGCTACACCTTC. It codes for CSVEKGANYGYTF.

The V and J genes are TRBV27 and TRBJ1-1; no firm D call. V was trimmed by 5 bases and J by 1 base, leaving 11 bases between them. The germline CDR1 and CDR2 sequences are MNHEY and SMNVEV (reference sequence). The CDR3 sequence is 14 residues long. CDR3 region: CASSPGQRNTEAFF. The CDR3 nucleotides read TGTGCCAGCAGTCCGGGCCAAAGGAACACTGAAGCTTTCTTT.

In nucleotides, the CDR3 is TGTGCCAGCTCCTCTCTACTAGGGGGGGAGAGTAACGAGCAGTACTTC. Its translation: CASSSLLGGESNEQYF. V usage is TRBV11-2 and J usage is TRBJ2-7, with D possibly being TRBD2 (7 bases). This CDR3 comprises 16 residues. Trimming cost V 8 bases and J 5 bases, with 25 bases left between them. Germline lookup yields CDR1 SGHAT and CDR2 FQNNGV. Based on the CDR3 plus reference TRBV11-2 and TRBJ2-7, the full variable domain is EAGVAQSPRYKIIEKRQSVAFWCNPISGHATLYWYQQILGQGPKLLIQFQNNGVVDDSQLPKDRFSAERLKGVDSTLKIQPAKLEDSAVYLCASSSLLGGESNEQYFGPGTRLTVT.

The V gene is TRBV2, the J gene TRBJ1-5; D gene unclear. V shed 5 bases and J shed 4 bases, with 9 bases lying between them. The CDR3 is made up of 13 amino acids. Germline CDR1 reads SNHLY; CDR2 reads FYNNEI. CDR3 protein: CASSRSGNQPQHF. CDR3 DNA sequence: TGTGCCAGCAGTCGTAGCGGTAATCAGCCCCAGCATTTT.

Only one count was recorded for this clone. This rearrangement joins TRBV18 to TRBJ2-7; 7 bases match TRBD2. The CDR3 covers 13 residues. J lost 4 bases, V lost 3 bases, and 3 bases had no gene match. Germline lookup yields CDR1 KGHSH and CDR2 LQKENI. DNA for the CDR3: TGTGCCAGCTCACCGGGGCGGGAGTACGAGCAGTACTTC. Its protein is CASSPGREYEQYF.

CDR3 residues: CASSTRGGGPTEAFF. Written as DNA, the CDR3 is TGTGCCAGTAGTACCCGCGGAGGGGGTCCCACTGAAGCTTTCTTT. The chain is built from TRBV19 and TRBJ1-1; weak D call: TRBD1 (6 bases). Trimming cost V 4 bases and J 4 bases, with 16 bases left between them. Germline CDR1 LNHDA, CDR2 SQIVND (reference sequence). This CDR3 region has 15 residues.

V usage is TRBV9 and J usage is TRBJ1-1; 8 positions match TRBD1. V trimming: 3 bases; J trimming: 4 bases; junction bases outside the gene matches: 2. Germline-derived CDR1 and CDR2 are SGDLS and YYNGEE. The CDR3 has 13 amino acids. Here the CDR3 reads CASSATGGTEAFF. The CDR3 DNA follows: TGTGCCAGCAGCGCCACAGGGGGCACTGAAGCTTTCTTT.

In this sample, this clone turned up once. The chain uses TRBV18 and TRBJ2-3; no definite D call. Germline loops: CDR1 KGHSH, CDR2 LQKENI. This CDR3 comprises 13 residues. Trimming pared 3 bases from V and 0 bases from J, leaving 4 bases between. The CDR3: CASSPDSTDTQYF. The CDR3 nucleotides read TGTGCCAGCTCACCCGACAGCACAGATACGCAGTATTTT.

CDR3 nucleotides: TGTGCCAGTAGTAGACCTAGCGGGAGCGGGGGGGACAATGAGCAGTTCTTC. The encoded protein is CASSRPSGSGGDNEQFF. This chain joins TRBV19 and TRBJ2-1; 10 bases match TRBD2. The trim removed 4 bases at V and 5 bases at J, leaving 11 bases unmatched. Germline V gene lookup returns CDR1 LNHDA and CDR2 SQIVND (reference sequence). This CDR3 has 17 residues. Filled out from reference TRBV19 and TRBJ2-1, the complete variable domain reads DGGITQSPKYLFRKEGQNVTLSCEQNLNHDAMYWYRQDPGQGLRLIYYSQIVNDFQKGDIAEGYSVSREKKESFPLTVTSAQKNPTAFYLCASSRPSGSGGDNEQFFGPGTRLTVL.

This chain joins TRBV4-3 and TRBJ2-1, with D perhaps TRBD2 (5 bases). Trimming took off 1 base at V and 0 bases at J, with 7 bases between the two ends. The V gene's germline CDR1 is LGHNA and CDR2 YSLEER. CDR3 size: 15 residues. The CDR3 loop reads CASSQGESSYNEQFF. Here the CDR3 DNA reads TGCGCCAGCAGCCAAGGGGAGAGCTCCTACAATGAGCAGTTCTTC.

The rearrangement links TRBV19 to TRBJ1-2; D not resolved. V was pared by 2 bases and J by 6 bases, with 16 bases between. From germline, CDR1 is LNHDA and CDR2 SQIVND (reference sequence). The CDR3 sequence is 15 residues long. The CDR3 protein is CASSISGTMSHGYTF. The CDR3 DNA reads as TGTGCCAGTAGTATAAGCGGCACGATGAGTCATGGCTACACCTTC.

The chain employs TRBV23-1 and TRBJ1-2, with a possible D match to TRBD1 (6 bases). TRBV23-1 is given ORF status, its function remaining uncertain. This CDR3 is 14 amino acids long. Trimming stripped 6 bases from V and 7 bases from J, with 18 bases between. The CDR3 spells CASSPQEGGVGYTF. The DNA for the CDR3 is TGCGCCAGCAGCCCACAGGAAGGGGGAGTTGGCTACACCTTC.

Remarks on this clone: One end of the junction is discordant with germline, which a read error may explain. CDR3 amino acids: CASSESGQGNAEAFF. The CDR3 DNA sequence: TGTGCCAGCAGTGAATCGGGACAGGGGAACGCTGAAGCTTTCTTT. The chain couples TRBV25-1 to TRBJ1-1, with 10 bases lining up with TRBD1. Germline assignment: CDR1 MGHDK and CDR2 SYGVNS. This CDR3 has 15 amino acids.

CDR3 sequence reads: CASSLGTLGDEQYF. The CDR3 DNA reads as TGTGCCAGCAGCCTGGGGACTCTCGGGGACGAGCAGTACTTC. The chain joins TRBV11-3 to TRBJ2-7; D is perhaps TRBD2 (6 bases). Germline loops: CDR1 SGHNT, CDR2 YENEEA. Trimming stripped 5 bases from V and 5 bases from J, with 16 bases between. This CDR3 is 14 amino acids long.

The V call is TRBV5-8, the J call TRBJ2-3; D tentatively reads TRBD1 or TRBD2 (5 bases each). The CDR3 is 12 residues long. Trimming stripped 0 bases from V and 7 bases from J, with 6 bases between. Germline V gives CDR1 SGHTS, CDR2 YDEGEE. Here the CDR3 DNA reads TGTGCCAGCAGCTTGGGGGGGTATACGCAGTATTTT. Residues: CASSLGGYTQYF.

This clone was detected a few times. The gene calls are TRBV27 and TRBJ1-4; D is possibly TRBD1 (5 bases). This CDR3 has 15 amino acids. V dropped 5 bases and J dropped 0 bases, with 10 bases sitting between them. Germline CDR1 MNHEY, CDR2 SMNVEV (reference sequence). CDR3 sequence reads: CASSRQISTNEKLFF. The DNA for the CDR3 is TGTGCCAGCAGTCGACAGATTTCAACTAATGAAAAACTGTTTTTT. Filled out from reference TRBV27 and TRBJ1-4, the complete variable domain reads EAQVTQNPRYLITVTGKKLTVTCSQNMNHEYMSWYRQDPGLGLRQIYYSMNVEVTDKGDVPEGYKVSRKEKRNFPLILESPSPNQTSLYFCASSRQISTNEKLFFGSGTQLSVL.

The chain links TRBV19 to TRBJ1-6; the D gene is possibly TRBD1 (6 bases). Trimming took 6 bases from V and 8 from J, leaving 14 bases between them. Germline CDR1 reads LNHDA; CDR2 reads SQIVND (reference sequence). This CDR3 contains 14 residues. CDR3 loop: CASSPHTGHSPLHF. In DNA form, the CDR3 reads TGTGCCAGTAGCCCTCACACAGGGCATTCACCCCTCCACTTT.

The chain employs TRBV5-1 and TRBJ2-7; D is ambiguous. The germline V gene encodes CDR1 SGHRS and CDR2 YFSETQ. The V end lost 2 bases, the J end lost 2 bases, and 11 bases lay between the germline ends. This CDR3 has 14 residues. CDR3 amino acids: CASSFDGLPYEQYF. In nucleotides, the CDR3 is TGCGCCAGCAGCTTCGACGGCCTACCCTACGAGCAGTACTTC.

This chain uses TRBV12-5 with TRBJ1-5; D is perhaps TRBD1 (5 bases). The germline V gene encodes CDR1 LGHNT and CDR2 FRNRAP. Deletions cut 1 base from V and 3 bases from J, with 13 bases between. This CDR3 comprises 16 residues. The CDR3 coding sequence is TGTGCTAGTGGTTTGGGATCAGGGCGGCACAATCAGCCCCAGCATTTT. Residues: CASGLGSGRHNQPQHF.